Below, one T cell receptor (beta chain) is given with its context. The antigen this receptor binds is unknown. Nothing much larger sits one base from this clone, and base qualities are not available. TCR CDR3 regions were amplified from genomic DNA by multiplex PCR using the deep immunoSEQ assay. For each cell subset, the extracted genomic DNA was distributed evenly across all wells of several immunoSEQ 96-well plates, and each plate served as one replicate. For sorted subsets, 150 to 200 ng genomic DNA, equal to tens of thousands of T cell genomes, was loaded into each replicate PCR. Purified libraries were measured with a Qubit 3.0 fluorometer, size-checked on a Bioanalyzer 2100, and measured again with the KAPA Library Quantification kit. A separate single-read 150-cycle Illumina NextSeq 550 flow cell was used to sequence each immunoSEQ 96-well plate. In the paper's pipeline: The immunoSEQ output contained only junctional sequences without quality scores, so filtering could not match that applied to full-length reads. Sequences were annotated with PyIR, a Python wrapper for IgBLAST v1.9, and V/J genes and CDR3 were assigned using IMGT germline references. Reads with weak V/J assignments (E-value above 1e-6), missing CDR3, stop codons, out-of-frame junctions, or ambiguous translated residues were removed. V3J clonotypes were defined as sequences sharing the same inferred V gene, J gene, and CDR3 amino acid sequence. Percentage overlap between repertoires was calculated by dividing the number of shared unique clonotypes by the size of the smaller repertoire. Three approaches were used to assess repertoire richness: RTK rarefaction, the Chao1 estimator, and Recon v2.1 estimates of unobserved clonotypes. Generation probabilities for all TCRbeta clonotypes obtained by the gDNA method from four donors were computed using OLGA. Sourced from immuneACCESS, this table was stored by TCRdb with only in-frame sequences that have V and J called. A share of the clones is absent; for the studies checked, an unresolved V gene accounts for under half, and the remainder has no known explanation. That table furnishes V, J and clone size, whereas the DNA furnished D and trimming. This sample is represented by 2.5 million or so clones; around 90% of them were singletons. The ten most abundant clones make up over 0.12% of the sample.

The sample originates from a study of shared clonotypes between healthy human individuals (dated by TCRdb to 2020 to 2021). About the investigation overall: The cohort comprised a couple of women and a few men aged 18 to 49 years. Blood TCR repertoires of 5 or 6 healthy adults were deeply sequenced to estimate repertoire size and the extent of clonotype sharing between individuals. Between about 0.85 and 9.5 billion PBMCs per donor were obtained by leukapheresis. Different laboratories and diverse techniques were used to prepare libraries and sequence TCR repertoires, to increase sequencing depth and limit assay-specific biases. For each donor, CD4 naive and CD4 memory were each run on three plates, CD8 naive on two plates, and CD8 memory on one plate. The full study reports these points: When several donors were compared, the shared fraction of clonotypes was 5% to 6.5% for naive CD4, over 3% for naive CD8, more than 2% for memory CD4, and approximately 0.4% for memory CD8. Estimated clonotype richness was generally larger for naive than for memory subsets. Compared with non-shared clonotypes, clonotypes shared by all four sorted-subset donors had higher generation probabilities. Sampling was restricted to blood, and TCR repertoires in tissue are likely to differ from TCR repertoires in blood. Because the study included only a small number of donors, the genetic and exposure-history diversity represented was limited. Pairwise subsampling indicated that sequencing depth was expected to affect the degree of clonotype sharing among donors. Even with the large sequencing depth, rarefaction of the sorted-subset datasets indicated that sequencing was incomplete.

The germline V gene supplies CDR1 SGHAT and CDR2 FQNNGV. Deletion took 3 bases off V and 12 bases off J, with a span of 14 bases between the germline ends. The CDR3 numbers 13 residues from cysteine through phenylalanine. Just the 39-base CDR3 DNA is kept, in frame starting at base 1. Donors were healthy HIV-negative adults with no recently reported acute infections or vaccinations. Every donor was a Caucasian adult living in Nashville, Tennessee, USA. CD4+ T cells were enriched through magnetic negative selection, after which naive cells were positively selected on CD45RA and the remaining negative fraction served as the memory subset. Blood was obtained by leukapheresis, after which PBMCs were separated by Ficoll-Histopaque density gradient centrifugation and cryopreserved in liquid nitrogen vapor phase. Analytical flow cytometry was used to check the purity and quantity of every magnetically sorted T cell population. Each sorted fraction had its genomic DNA isolated and then quantified by UV absorbance on a Nanodrop 2000c.

This receptor was identified in a man younger than 35 in good health. Sequenced sample: naive CD4+ T cells sorted from blood. This specimen's cell subset or site label, per the study, means: CD45RA+ positively selected. The chain employs TRBV11-2 and TRBJ1-4, with the D segment identity uncertain. The sequence in DNA is TGTGCCAGCAGCTTGATAGCGGTTAGCGAACTGTTTTTT. The resulting protein is CASSLIAVSELFF.